These T cell receptor beta chains were read from a single sample in a study of blood T cell repertoires in COVID-19. Profiled with immunoSEQ multiplex PCR; TCRdb holds only in-frame clones, not every one. The sample lists around 170,000 clones; about 85% were seen once. Sequencing was performed on peripheral blood. The receptors were gathered from a man in his 60s with acute or convalescent COVID-19. CDR3s leave out the opening cysteine and the closing phenylalanine or tryptophan. The D gene is left open where the match is weak.

D: NA; V: TRBV5-4; J: TRBJ2-2; CDR3: ASSLDWAGGGGELF
D: NA; V: TRBV6-2/TRBV6-3; J: TRBJ1-2; CDR3: ASSYGHNPNYGYT
D: NA; V: TRBV12-3/TRBV12-4; J: TRBJ1-2; CDR3: ASSLSGHGYT
D: TRBD1; V: TRBV4-1; J: TRBJ2-6; CDR3: ASSQGRGRGRGFGANVLT
D: NA; V: TRBV5-4; J: TRBJ1-1; CDR3: ASSLNPGNTEAF
D: TRBD1; V: TRBV19; J: TRBJ1-2; CDR3: ASSTHRGNYGYT
D: TRBD1; V: TRBV27; J: TRBJ1-1; CDR3: ASSPQGARNTEAF
D: TRBD1; V: TRBV6-2/TRBV6-3; J: TRBJ2-7; CDR3: ASSYRQGAYEQY
D: TRBD2; V: TRBV19; J: TRBJ2-7; CDR3: ASTRTSGDYEQY
D: TRBD1; V: TRBV5-1; J: TRBJ1-5; CDR3: ASSLQTGAHQPQH
D: NA; V: TRBV19; J: TRBJ2-1; CDR3: ASADPGGLRNEQF
D: NA; V: TRBV7-2; J: TRBJ2-2; CDR3: ASSSGLTTELF
D: NA; V: TRBV14; J: TRBJ2-5; CDR3: ASSQGLDGETQY
D: NA; V: TRBV29-1; J: TRBJ1-2; CDR3: SVEDSNYGYT
D: NA; V: TRBV5-6; J: TRBJ1-2; CDR3: ASSFGGRDRISNYGYT
D: TRBD2; V: TRBV7-7; J: TRBJ2-2; CDR3: ASSRTSGTGELF
D: NA; V: TRBV10-3; J: TRBJ2-7; CDR3: AISESTARGTEQY
D: NA; V: TRBV7-2; J: TRBJ2-2; CDR3: ASSLITGWLTGELF
D: TRBD1; V: TRBV30; J: TRBJ1-2; CDR3: AWSLPGQGYGYT
D: NA; V: TRBV7-2; J: TRBJ1-5; CDR3: ASSPTVFSNQPQH
D: TRBD2; V: TRBV5-1; J: TRBJ2-3; CDR3: ASGEGPDTQY
D: TRBD2; V: TRBV19; J: TRBJ2-5; CDR3: ASGPGGSETQY
D: TRBD2; V: TRBV4-1; J: TRBJ2-5; CDR3: ASSQPLGGGETQY
D: NA; V: TRBV3-1/TRBV3-2; J: TRBJ1-1; CDR3: ASSQDTGEAF
D: NA; V: TRBV4-3; J: TRBJ1-1; CDR3: ASSQDRVGTEAF
D: TRBD2; V: TRBV7-2; J: TRBJ2-1; CDR3: ASSLSGGAGEQF
D: TRBD1; V: TRBV5-4; J: TRBJ1-2; CDR3: ASSRDSYGYT
D: TRBD2; V: TRBV7-9; J: TRBJ2-5; CDR3: ASSLYTSGGRETQY
D: TRBD2; V: TRBV7-9; J: TRBJ2-5; CDR3: ASRGTSGLFQETQY